These 14 T cell receptor beta chains were all obtained from the same sample, sequenced in a study of OX40 agonist ivuxolimab in advanced cancers. Sequencing was performed with immunoSEQ multiplex PCR; in TCRdb, only in-frame clones are kept and a portion is missing. In the table there are over 55,000 clones, over 80% of which are singletons. Sequenced here: CD4+ or CD8+ T cells sorted from blood, sampled in a trial of the OX40 agonist ivuxolimab. These receptor sequences come from an adult with an advanced solid tumor such as melanoma, head and neck, liver or kidney cancer.

V usage is TRBV5-5 and J usage is TRBJ2-5, with a weak D call TRBD1 (6 bases). Looked up from germline, CDR1 is SGHKS and CDR2 is YYEKEE (reference sequence). The CDR3 runs to 14 residues. Trimming took 3 bases from V and 4 from J, leaving 13 bases between them. Written as DNA, the CDR3 is TGTGCCAGCAGCTCTACGGCAGGGGCAGAGACCCAGTACTTC. Protein: CASSSTAGAETQYF. The full variable domain, rest sourced from reference TRBV5-5 and TRBJ2-5, is DAGVTQSPTHLIKTRGQQVTLRCSPISGHKSVSWYQQVLGQGPQFIFQYYEKEERGRGNFPDRFSARQFPNYSSELNVNALLLGDSALYLCASSSTAGAETQYFGPGTRLLVL.

CDR3 residues: CASSLGSGRSSYEQYF. The DNA for the CDR3 is TGCGCCAGCAGCTTAGGTAGCGGGAGGAGCTCCTACGAGCAGTACTTC. The chain carries TRBV5-1 and TRBJ2-7, with 10 bases matching TRBD2. The trim removed 2 bases at V and 0 bases at J, leaving 5 bases unmatched. This CDR3 contains 16 residues. The germline CDR1 and CDR2 sequences are SGHRS and YFSETQ.

The chain has TRBV10-3 and TRBJ2-7, with a tentative D call TRBD2 (6 bases). There are 11 residues in the CDR3. The germline gives CDR1 ENHRY, CDR2 SYGVKD. V was shortened by 6 bases and J by 3 bases, with 6 bases between the two germline ends. CDR3 in amino acids: CAIRRDYEQYF. CDR3 sequence (DNA): TGTGCCATCAGGCGGGACTACGAGCAGTACTTC.

The gene calls are TRBV6-5 and TRBJ1-2; tentative D call: TRBD1 (5 bases). CDR1 MNHEY and CDR2 SVGAGI come from the germline V gene. This CDR3 region has 12 residues. V was shortened by 7 bases and J by 5 bases, with 11 bases between the two germline ends. CDR3 nucleotide sequence: TGTGCCAGCAAGGGGCAAAGTTATGGCTACACCTTC. Translation: CASKGQSYGYTF.

This clone showed up just once. V and J are TRBV18 and TRBJ2-3; no reliable D call. This CDR3 contains 15 residues. V was pared by 5 bases and J by 5 bases, with 17 bases between. CDR1 KGHSH and CDR2 LQKENI come from the germline V gene. The CDR3 coding sequence is TGTGCCAGCTCAAGCAGCGCCCACGGCGGAGATACGCAGTATTTT. Translation gives CASSSSAHGGDTQYF.

The chain has TRBV10-1 and TRBJ1-1; TRBD1 matches 8 bases. V dropped 3 bases and J dropped 1; count of bases not matched to a gene: 4. The CDR3 length is 15 residues. The V gene's germline CDR1 is WNHNN and CDR2 SYGVQD (reference sequence). The CDR3 protein is CASSDQTGGNTEAFF. Here the CDR3 DNA reads TGCGCCAGCAGTGACCAAACAGGGGGGAACACTGAAGCTTTCTTT.

The chain recombines TRBV7-2 with TRBJ1-2; no definite D call. Per the germline V gene, CDR1 is SGHTA and CDR2 is FQGNSA. This CDR3 has 12 amino acids. Trimming removed 4 bases at V and 8 bases at J, with 11 bases between. The CDR3 region has the DNA TGTGCCAGCAGCTCTCCGCCCGGCGGCTACACCTTC. Protein sequence: CASSSPPGGYTF.

The chain combines TRBV7-9 with TRBJ2-7; the match to TRBD1 covers 7 bases. The J segment lost 2 bases and the V segment lost 6 bases, leaving 7 bases of the junction unmatched. Germline V lookup: CDR1 SEHNR, CDR2 FQNEAQ (reference sequence). The CDR3 is 14 residues long. DNA for the CDR3: TGTGCCAGCAGACAGACAGGGTCGGCCTACGAGCAGTACTTC. Translation gives CASRQTGSAYEQYF. Together with reference TRBV7-9 and TRBJ2-7, the CDR3 gives the full variable domain: DTGVSQNPRHKITKRGQNVTFRCDPISEHNRLYWYRQTLGQGPEFLTYFQNEAQLEKSRLLSDRFSAERPKGSFSTLEIQRTEQGDSAMYLCASRQTGSAYEQYFGPGTRLTVT.

Here the CDR3 DNA reads TGTGCCAGCAGGCCCTATCGGGATATGGGCAATGAGCAGTTCTTC. Translation gives CASRPYRDMGNEQFF. This chain links TRBV2 with TRBJ2-1; D possibly corresponds to TRBD2 (5 bases). Germline CDR1 and CDR2: SNHLY and FYNNEI. This CDR3 is built from 15 residues. Trimming cost V 6 bases and J 6 bases, with 18 bases left between them. The complete variable domain, with remaining parts taken from reference TRBV2 and TRBJ2-1, reads EPEVTQTPSHQVTQMGQEVILRCVPISNHLYFYWYRQILGQKVEFLVSFYNNEISEKSEIFDDQFSVERPDGSNFTLKIRSTKLEDSAMYFCASRPYRDMGNEQFFGPGTRLTVL.

This chain connects TRBV4-2 to TRBJ1-1; weak D call: TRBD1 (6 bases). Trimming took off 4 bases at V and 0 bases at J, with 12 bases between the two ends. CDR3 length: 15 residues. Germline values: CDR1 LGHNA, CDR2 YNFKEQ. The CDR3 here is CASSRGQSVNTEAFF. As DNA, the CDR3 is TGTGCCAGCAGCCGAGGACAGAGTGTGAACACTGAAGCTTTCTTT.

In its sample, this clone was seen once. The V call is TRBV19, the J call TRBJ2-7, with 14 bases fitting TRBD2. Germline CDR1 reads LNHDA; CDR2 reads SQIVND (reference sequence). V lost 4 bases, J lost 7 bases, and 12 bases stayed unmatched. CDR3 length equals 17 residues. The CDR3 DNA is TGTGCCAGTAGTAGGGGACTAGCGGGAGCGAGGGTCGGGGAGCAGTACTTC. Its protein is CASSRGLAGARVGEQYF.

This clone was detected once. The chain recombines TRBV6-5 with TRBJ1-4, with 7 bases fitting TRBD1. The germline V gene has CDR1 MNHEY and CDR2 SVGAGI. Unmatched junction bases numbered 5, after V lost 4 bases and J lost 0 bases. CDR3 size: 16 residues. The CDR3 here is CASSSAGTATNEKLFF. DNA of the CDR3: TGTGCCAGCAGTTCCGCCGGGACAGCAACTAATGAAAAACTGTTTTTT.

The gene calls are TRBV28 and TRBJ1-4; the D gene is possibly TRBD1 (5 bases). The germline gives CDR1 MDHEN, CDR2 SYDVKM. The V end lost 3 bases, the J end lost 4 bases, and 9 bases lay between the germline ends. The CDR3 is 14 amino acids. CDR3 sequence reads: CASSLSGDNEKLFF. Here the CDR3 DNA reads TGTGCCAGCAGTTTGTCGGGGGATAATGAAAAACTGTTTTTT.

The rearrangement links TRBV6-5 to TRBJ1-4; possibly TRBD1 for D (5 bases). Trimming took off 2 bases at V and 8 bases at J, with 18 bases between the two ends. Germline CDR1 reads MNHEY; CDR2 reads SVGAGI. CDR3 length equals 16 residues. The DNA of the CDR3 is TGTGCCAGCAGTTACACGTCAACAGGCCCCTTAGAAAAACTGTTTTTT. This codes for CASSYTSTGPLEKLFF.